This passage covers 20 T cell receptor beta chains from one sample sequenced in a study of glioma-infiltrating T cells after dendritic cell vaccination. Here immunoSEQ multiplex PCR was the method, and the copy in TCRdb shows in-frame clones only, minus some. The profile shows approximately 90,000 clones, 85% of them singletons. Sample: blood, taken before dendritic cell vaccination. The source is a human donor with glioblastoma.

This clone appeared once. The chain combines TRBV9 with TRBJ2-1, with 8 bases matching TRBD2. CDR1 is SGDLS, CDR2 YYNGEE, per germline. The CDR3 is 14 amino acids. Trimming took 8 bases from V and 7 from J; bases not matched to a gene: 11. The CDR3 sequence: CASAPSGRQNEQFF. As DNA, the CDR3 is TGTGCCAGTGCCCCAAGCGGGAGACAAAATGAGCAGTTCTTC.

The V gene is TRBV4-3, the J gene TRBJ2-3; a weak D match, TRBD1 (6 bases). Trimming took off 0 bases at V and 2 bases at J, with 18 bases between the two ends. The germline gives CDR1 LGHNA, CDR2 YSLEER. The CDR3 loop spans 18 amino acids. For the CDR3, the DNA is TGCGCCAGCAGCCAAGATGAGAGGTCGGACAGATTCACAGATACGCAGTATTTT. The encoded protein is CASSQDERSDRFTDTQYF.

This clone has just one count. The chain has TRBV6-5 and TRBJ2-1; D may be TRBD2 (5 bases). Trimming took off 0 bases at V and 13 bases at J, with 16 bases between the two ends. This CDR3 spans 14 amino acids. Per germline, CDR1 MNHEY and CDR2 SVGAGI. CDR3 protein: CASSYSTNPQTQFF. For the CDR3, the DNA is TGTGCCAGCAGTTACTCGACTAACCCCCAGACCCAGTTCTTC.

The V and J genes are TRBV7-8 and TRBJ1-2, with D unclear. V lost 7 bases and J lost 4, with 13 bases in between. This CDR3 region has 13 residues. Germline-derived CDR1 and CDR2 are SGHVS and FQNEAQ. CDR3 nucleotide sequence: TGTGCCAGCACCCGAGACAATCTCTATGGCTACACCTTC. Translating it yields CASTRDNLYGYTF. The variable domain in full, with the rest retrieved from reference TRBV7-8 and TRBJ1-2, is GAGVSQSPRYKVAKRGQDVALRCDPISGHVSLFWYQQALGQGPEFLTYFQNEAQLDKSGLPSDRFFAERPEGSVSTLKIQRTQQEDSAVYLCASTRDNLYGYTFGSGTRLTVV.

The V and J genes are TRBV6-5 and TRBJ1-2; D ambiguous. The CDR3 runs to 13 residues. Germline V CDR1 and CDR2: MNHEY, SVGAGI. The V end lost 2 bases, the J end lost 5 bases, and 9 bases lay between the germline ends. The chain's CDR3 is CASSYEREYGYTF. CDR3 bases: TGTGCCAGCAGTTACGAACGAGAGTATGGCTACACCTTC.

The chain combines TRBV28 with TRBJ2-4; TRBD1 is a possible D gene (6 bases). CDR1 is MDHEN, CDR2 SYDVKM, per germline. The CDR3 covers 16 residues. V was cut by 3 bases and J by 0 bases, with 12 bases left in between. CDR3 loop: CASSLSGVLAKNIQYF. The DNA of the CDR3 is TGTGCCAGCAGTTTGTCAGGGGTCCTAGCCAAAAACATTCAGTACTTC.

The CDR3 bases are TGTGCCAGTAGTAGTGACAGGGGGACCAACTATGGCTACACCTTC. Translation: CASSSDRGTNYGYTF. The J gene is TRBJ1-2, the V gene TRBV19; 9 bases are a match to TRBD1. The CDR3 is 15 amino acids. Germline V CDR1 and CDR2: LNHDA, SQIVND (reference sequence). V dropped 4 bases and J dropped 2; count of bases not matched to a gene: 5.

V gene TRBV7-2 combines with J gene TRBJ2-1; 7 bases match TRBD2. CDR3 size: 17 residues. V dropped 1 base and J dropped 4; count of bases not matched to a gene: 10. Germline lookup yields CDR1 SGHTA and CDR2 FQGNSA. The CDR3 DNA sequence: TGTGCCAGCAGCTTAGACTGGGGGGGAGGGCCATACAATGAGCAGTTCTTC. Translating it yields CASSLDWGGGPYNEQFF.

The chain employs TRBV5-1 and TRBJ2-5; D not resolved. V was pared by 4 bases and J by 2 bases, with 6 bases between. In germline, CDR1 is SGHRS, CDR2 YFSETQ. CDR3 size: 12 residues. CDR3 region: CASSREQETQYF. The CDR3 DNA reads TGCGCCAGCAGCCGCGAACAAGAGACCCAGTACTTC.

This sequence joins TRBV7-8 and TRBJ1-3, with 8 nucleotides matching TRBD1. The germline V gene has CDR1 SGHVS and CDR2 FQNEAQ. After removal of 1 base from V and 4 bases from J, the junction contained 9 bases not matched to a gene. The CDR3 is made up of 17 amino acids. The CDR3 DNA reads as TGTGCCAGCAGCTTAGGCGGACCAGGGGGCTCGGGAAACACCATATATTTT. Amino acid sequence: CASSLGGPGGSGNTIYF.

The chain couples TRBV4-3 to TRBJ2-5; no firm D call. Near its end, the DNA agrees better with TRBJ2-7, so the J call may be wrong. This CDR3 spans 14 amino acids. Germline values: CDR1 LGHNA, CDR2 YSLEER. The CDR3 loop reads CASSQDRVAHEQYF. CDR3 in DNA: TGCGCCAGCAGCCAAGATCGGGTGGCCCACGAGCAGTACTTC.

This clone was found once. This sequence joins TRBV6-5 and TRBJ2-7, with TRBD2 matching over 8 bases. The CDR3 is made up of 15 amino acids. J gave up 2 bases and V 0 bases, and 3 bases lay outside the gene matches. The germline V gene encodes CDR1 MNHEY and CDR2 SVGAGI. The CDR3 region has the DNA TGTGCCAGCAGTTACTCTGGCGGGGGGCCCTACGAGCAGTACTTC. This codes for CASSYSGGGPYEQYF.

The chain combines TRBV19 with TRBJ1-1; 11 nucleotides agree with TRBD1. The CDR3 contains 15 residues. From germline, CDR1 is LNHDA and CDR2 SQIVND (reference sequence). V lost 7 bases, J lost 4 bases, and 8 bases stayed unmatched. The CDR3 sequence: CASTRTGGGGTEAFF. The CDR3 region has the DNA TGTGCCAGTACCAGGACAGGGGGCGGGGGCACTGAAGCTTTCTTT.

The chain links TRBV5-1 to TRBJ1-5; the match to TRBD1 covers 7 bases. The CDR3 covers 14 residues. Germline CDR1 is SGHRS and CDR2 is YFSETQ. The V segment lost 1 base and the J segment 4 bases; nucleotides outside the gene matches: 2. CDR3 protein: CASSLTGDNQPQHF. CDR3 nucleotides: TGCGCCAGCAGCTTGACAGGGGATAATCAGCCCCAGCATTTT.

CDR3 protein: CASSFLAGEGTDTQYF. As DNA, the CDR3 is TGTGCCAGCAGTTTTTTGGCGGGAGAGGGCACAGATACGCAGTATTTT. The rearrangement links TRBV27 to TRBJ2-3, with 7 bases identical to TRBD2. J gave up 1 base and V 3 bases, and 7 bases lay outside the gene matches. CDR1 is MNHEY and CDR2 is SMNVEV in the germline V gene (reference sequence). The CDR3 loop spans 16 amino acids.

This clone was seen a handful of times. V gene TRBV4-1 combines with J gene TRBJ1-1; 8 bases are a match to TRBD1. The CDR3 length is 16 residues. CDR1 MGHRA and CDR2 YSYEKL come from the germline V gene. V lost 3 bases, J lost 2 bases, and 8 bases stayed unmatched. This CDR3 is CASSQSPGQVNTEAFF. CDR3 bases: TGCGCCAGCAGCCAGTCTCCGGGACAGGTTAACACTGAAGCTTTCTTT.

The chain couples TRBV19 to TRBJ1-3, with D possibly matching TRBD1 (6 bases). V lost 8 bases, J lost 3 bases, and 11 bases lay in between. Germline V CDR1 and CDR2: LNHDA, SQIVND (reference sequence). This CDR3 contains 13 residues. The CDR3 coding sequence is TGTGCCAGTTTGCAGGGGAATGGAAACACCATATATTTT. Amino acid sequence: CASLQGNGNTIYF.

This clone was counted a single time. This chain links TRBV27 with TRBJ2-7; D uncertain. This CDR3 has 14 amino acids. Trimming shortened V by 2 bases and J by 0 bases, and 8 bases separated the two germline ends. The V gene's germline CDR1 is MNHEY and CDR2 SMNVEV (reference sequence). The CDR3 DNA reads TGTGCCAGCAGTTTAATTCAGAACTCCTACGAGCAGTACTTC. It encodes CASSLIQNSYEQYF.

Comments on this clone: Mismatch with germline at one junction end may stem from a read error. The rearrangement links TRBV19 to TRBJ2-1; tentatively, D is TRBD2 (6 bases). This CDR3 has 15 residues. Germline V lookup: CDR1 LNHDA, CDR2 SQIVND (reference sequence). This CDR3 reads CASSLDGSSYNEQFF. CDR3 in DNA: TGTGCCAGTAGTTTAGACGGGAGCTCCTACAATGAGCAGTTCTTC.

This chain joins TRBV5-3 and TRBJ2-1, with 15 bases that match TRBD2. TRBV5-3 is sorted into the ORF group, with uncertain function. With V trimmed by 4 bases and J by 7 bases, 3 bases remained unmatched. The CDR3 sequence is 15 residues long. Here the CDR3 DNA reads TGTGCCAGAAGCGGACTAGCGGGAGGGTGTAATGAGCAGTTCTTC. Protein product: CARSGLAGGCNEQFF.